This T cell receptor beta chain was retrieved from a study of early T cells in non-severe SARS-CoV-2 infection. TCRdb reprocessed the 5' RACE reads with MiXCR, giving one entry per CDR3 protein. The sample lists about 64,000 distinct CDR3 sequences, 20% to 25% occurring once. The sample holds a few counts of this clonotype. CDR1 is GTSNPN and CDR2 is SVGIG in the germline V gene (reference sequence). The CDR3 has 15 amino acids. The J segment lost 0 bases and the V segment lost 2 bases, leaving 6 bases of the junction unmatched. The specimen was whole blood, collected at baseline. The sequence came from an adult who was a healthcare worker with PCR-confirmed SARS-CoV-2 infection or an uninfected control (not recorded which). The J gene is TRBJ2-7, the V gene TRBV30; the match to TRBD1 covers 8 bases. The CDR3 nucleotides read TGTGCCTGGAGTCCCCGGGACAGGTACTCCTACGAGCAGTACTTC. Its protein is CAWSPRDRYSYEQYF. Filled out from reference TRBV30 and TRBJ2-7, the complete variable domain reads SQTIHQWPATLVQPVGSPLSLECTVEGTSNPNLYWYRQAAGRGLQLLFYSVGIGQISSEVPQNLSASRPQDRQFILSSKKLLLSDSGFYLCAWSPRDRYSYEQYFGPGTRLTVT.